The rows below give T cell receptor beta chains drawn from one sample of a study of neurological immune-mediated disorders. TCRdb passed the 5' RACE reads through MiXCR, listing each CDR3 protein once. The profile shows under 70,000 distinct CDR3 sequences, about 24% of them singletons. The sequenced sample consisted of PBMCs. These TCRs come from a man in his 60s with HTLV-1-associated myelopathy (HAM/TSP). CDR3s include the opening cysteine and the closing phenylalanine or tryptophan. The order of the fields is D gene, clone size, V gene, J gene, CDR3 DNA, CDR3 protein. D genes are given only for firm matches. Part of the rows lack a size; the others show once, few, many or a class for expanded clones.

D: -; size: -; V: TRBV5-5; J: TRBJ2-5; DNA: -; CDR3: CASSFYICSARLAGVRETQYF
D: -; size: many; V: TRBV5-1; J: TRBJ2-7; DNA: TGCGCCAGCAGCCGGGACCGCTCCTACGAGCAGTACTTC; CDR3: CASSRDRSYEQYF
D: TRBD2; size: -; V: TRBV12-3/TRBV12-4; J: TRBJ2-7; DNA: TGTGCCAGCAGTTTATCTAGCGGGAGCCACGAGCAGTACTTC; CDR3: CASSLSSGSHEQYF
D: -; size: -; V: TRBV29-1; J: TRBJ1-1; DNA: TGCAGCGTTGTCGTACAGGCCGGGACTGAAGCTTTCTTT; CDR3: CSVVVQAGTEAFF
D: -; size: few; V: TRBV11-3; J: TRBJ2-1; DNA: TGTGCCAGCAGCCCGGACCCTTACAATGAGCAGTTCTTC; CDR3: CASSPDPYNEQFF
D: -; size: many; V: TRBV6-2/TRBV6-3; J: TRBJ2-5; DNA: TGTGCCAGCAGGTCTGCGACTGGCCAAGAGACCCAGTACTTC; CDR3: CASRSATGQETQYF
D: -; size: few; V: TRBV6-6; J: TRBJ1-1; DNA: TGTGCCAGCAGTCAAACCCGAGCTTTCTTT; CDR3: CASSQTRAFF
D: TRBD2; size: -; V: TRBV5-1; J: TRBJ2-2; DNA: TGCGCCAGCAGCTTGCTTGTTGTAGCGGGAGGCAACACCGGGGAGCTGTTTTTT; CDR3: CASSLLVVAGGNTGELFF
D: -; size: many; V: TRBV28; J: TRBJ2-3; DNA: TGTGCCAGCACCTACGGGGCCTTCGATACGCAGTATTTT; CDR3: CASTYGAFDTQYF
D: TRBD2; size: many; V: TRBV5-5; J: TRBJ2-1; DNA: TGTGCCAGCAGTCGGACTAGCGGGACTAGGAATGAGCAGTTCTTC; CDR3: CASSRTSGTRNEQFF
D: TRBD2; size: -; V: TRBV29-1; J: TRBJ2-1; DNA: TGCAGCGTTGGTTTGGCGGGAGCTTACAATGAGCAGTTCTTC; CDR3: CSVGLAGAYNEQFF
D: -; size: few; V: TRBV27; J: TRBJ1-6; DNA: TGTGCCAGCAGTCCAAAGGGAATCTCCTATAATTCACCCCTCCACTTT; CDR3: CASSPKGISYNSPLHF
D: TRBD2; size: -; V: TRBV3-1; J: TRBJ2-7; DNA: TGTGCCAGCAGTAGCTCTAGCGGGATTAGACACGAGCAGTACTTC; CDR3: CASSSSSGIRHEQYF
D: -; size: many; V: TRBV3-1; J: TRBJ2-5; DNA: TGTGCCAGCAGCCATTTGGGGTTAGCTTTGCCGGAGACCCAGTACTTC; CDR3: CASSHLGLALPETQYF
D: -; size: many; V: TRBV5-1; J: TRBJ2-3; DNA: TGCGCCAGCAGCTTGGAAGCGTTCGCCACAGATACGCAGTATTTT; CDR3: CASSLEAFATDTQYF
D: -; size: many; V: TRBV7-6; J: TRBJ2-2; DNA: TGTGCCAGCAGCTTAGTTTTGCCGGGGGCTACAGACACCGGGGAGCTGTTTTTT; CDR3: CASSLVLPGATDTGELFF
D: TRBD2; size: many; V: TRBV5-1; J: TRBJ2-3; DNA: TGCGCCAGCAGCTTCGCAACCGGGACTACCTACACAGATACGCAGTATTTT; CDR3: CASSFATGTTYTDTQYF
D: -; size: many; V: TRBV20-1; J: TRBJ1-3; DNA: TGCAGTGCTAGAGATCCATCCTCTGGAAACACCATATATTTT; CDR3: CSARDPSSGNTIYF
D: -; size: many; V: TRBV14; J: TRBJ2-3; DNA: TGTGCCAGCAGCCATTTATCTCCTTATACGCAGTATTTT; CDR3: CASSHLSPYTQYF
D: -; size: many; V: TRBV5-1; J: TRBJ2-2; DNA: TGCGCCAGCAGTTGGAGCCGGGACCCCGGGACCGGGGAGCTGTTTTTT; CDR3: CASSWSRDPGTGELFF
D: TRBD2; size: many; V: TRBV6-5; J: TRBJ2-1; DNA: TGTGCCAGCAGCCAAGCGGGAGAGCGCTACAATGAGCAGTTCTTC; CDR3: CASSQAGERYNEQFF
D: -; size: many; V: TRBV5-6; J: TRBJ1-1; DNA: TGTGCCAGCAGCCGAGAGCCGTTGGTGAACACTGAAGCTTTCTTT; CDR3: CASSREPLVNTEAFF
D: TRBD2; size: -; V: TRBV3-1; J: TRBJ2-5; DNA: TGTGCCAGCAGTCATTCTGGGACTAGCGGGAGAAAGACCCAGTACTTC; CDR3: CASSHSGTSGRKTQYF